This T cell receptor (beta chain) was identified during a study of technical replicates of blood from a handful of donors. Deletions cut 3 bases from V and 7 bases from J, with 15 bases between. Germline CDR1 reads LGHNA; CDR2 reads YNFKEQ. The CDR3 has 14 amino acids. Here immunoSEQ multiplex PCR was the method, and the copy in TCRdb shows in-frame clones only, minus some. The top ten hold about 4.3% of the sample, which has roughly 62,000 clones, about nine tenths seen once. The sample taken for sequencing was PBMCs. The rearrangement uses TRBV4-2 and TRBJ2-5; possibly TRBD1 for D (5 bases). The sequence derives from a human donor in good health. Some clones in this sample may be carry-over from other donors' samples. CDR3 sequence: CASSQEDSFGTQYF. CDR3 coding DNA: TGTGCCAGCAGCCAGGAAGACAGTTTTGGGACCCAGTACTTC.